This record covers a single TCR beta chain. The antigen remains undetermined. A much larger clone is a single base away; this may be a read error. RNA transcripts yielded amplified TCR beta CDR3 regions. During a first-round RT-PCR of the TCR CDR3, the HTBI primer set was used. One entry per CDR3 protein results from TCRdb running MiXCR on the multiplex PCR reads. The table shows some 600,000 distinct CDR3 sequences, with approximately 15% occurring only once. V trimming: 7 bases; J trimming: 3 bases; junction bases outside the gene matches: 5. The CDR3 runs 14 residues. Germline values: CDR1 MNHEY, CDR2 SVGEGT. This specimen belongs to a study of T cells in Graves' hyperthyroidism and ophthalmopathy. Study-level points and caveats: Most thyroid-expanded clonotypes above 0.001 were also found in blood. Stable hyperthyroidism was separated from ophthalmopathy by a model based on 13 V-J features.

Source material: blood. This chain uses TRBV6-2 or TRBV6-3 with TRBJ1-2, with 10 bases matching TRBD1. The sequence came from a woman in her 30s with Graves' hyperthyroidism that later progressed to Graves' ophthalmopathy. The CDR3 coding sequence is TGTGCCAGCAAACCGACAGGGGGCGACTATGGCTACACCTTC. Encoded protein: CASKPTGGDYGYTF.